Below, one T cell receptor (beta chain) is given with its context. Each of the donors was a healthy adult who was HIV-negative and had not had a recent acute infection or vaccination. This CDR3 contains 14 residues. Trimming removed 3 bases at V and 2 bases at J, with 10 bases between. Germline-derived CDR1 and CDR2 are MNHNY and SVGAGI (reference sequence). This entry comes from a study of shared clonotypes between healthy human individuals. Investigators spread the genomic DNA of each subset evenly over several immunoSEQ plates. Here immunoSEQ multiplex PCR was the method, and the copy in TCRdb shows in-frame clones only, minus some. There are 2,100,000 or so clones in the sample; almost 96% occur only once, and roughly 0.13% lies in the top ten.

This sequence originates from a man aged 18 to 30 in good health. Sample: naive CD4+ T cells sorted from blood. Regarding subset: CD45RA+ positively selected. The V and J genes are TRBV6-6 and TRBJ1-2; D remains ambiguous. The CDR3 DNA reads TGTGCCAGCAGTTATTCGACGCCGAACTATGGCTACACCTTC. It encodes CASSYSTPNYGYTF.